This T cell receptor (beta chain) originates from a study of shared clonotypes between healthy human individuals. The CDR3 is 13 amino acids. Germline CDR1 is SGHRS and CDR2 is YFSETQ. V was trimmed by 5 bases and J by 4 bases, leaving 11 bases between them. This was a deep-level run. With ten immunoSEQ deep assay plates, unsorted PBMC DNA underwent sequencing. This table comes from immunoSEQ multiplex PCR, and its TCRdb copy is limited to in-frame clones, with some not included. The table includes about 460,000 clones, 75% to 80% detected once. The donors were adults (healthy and HIV-negative) with no recent acute infections or vaccinations. All participating donors were Caucasian adults from Nashville, Tennessee.

The sequence derives from a woman aged 40 to 49 in good health. Some clones in this sample may be carry-over from other donors' samples. V and J are TRBV5-1 and TRBJ2-3; D possibly corresponds to TRBD1 (6 bases). The sample consisted of PBMCs. The CDR3 protein is CASRPGGADTQYF. The CDR3, as DNA: TGCGCCAGCAGACCTGGGGGCGCAGATACGCAGTATTTT.